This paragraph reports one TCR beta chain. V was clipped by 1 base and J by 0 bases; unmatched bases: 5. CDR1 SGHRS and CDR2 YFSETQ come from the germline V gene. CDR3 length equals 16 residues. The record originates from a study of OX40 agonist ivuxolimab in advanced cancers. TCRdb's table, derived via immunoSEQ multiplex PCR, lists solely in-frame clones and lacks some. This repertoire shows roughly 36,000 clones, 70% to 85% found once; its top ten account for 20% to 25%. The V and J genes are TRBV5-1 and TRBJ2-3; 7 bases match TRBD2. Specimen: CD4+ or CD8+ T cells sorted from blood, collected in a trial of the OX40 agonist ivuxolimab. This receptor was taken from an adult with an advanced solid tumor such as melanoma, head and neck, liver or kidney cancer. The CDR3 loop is CASSLLGEGSTDTQYF. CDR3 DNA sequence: TGCGCCAGCAGCTTGCTAGGGGAGGGGAGCACAGATACGCAGTATTTT. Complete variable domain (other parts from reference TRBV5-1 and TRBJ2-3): KAGVTQTPRYLIKTRGQQVTLSCSPISGHRSVSWYQQTPGQGLQFLFEYFSETQRNKGNFPGRFSGRQFSNSRSEMNVSTLELGDSALYLCASSLLGEGSTDTQYFGPGTRLTVL.